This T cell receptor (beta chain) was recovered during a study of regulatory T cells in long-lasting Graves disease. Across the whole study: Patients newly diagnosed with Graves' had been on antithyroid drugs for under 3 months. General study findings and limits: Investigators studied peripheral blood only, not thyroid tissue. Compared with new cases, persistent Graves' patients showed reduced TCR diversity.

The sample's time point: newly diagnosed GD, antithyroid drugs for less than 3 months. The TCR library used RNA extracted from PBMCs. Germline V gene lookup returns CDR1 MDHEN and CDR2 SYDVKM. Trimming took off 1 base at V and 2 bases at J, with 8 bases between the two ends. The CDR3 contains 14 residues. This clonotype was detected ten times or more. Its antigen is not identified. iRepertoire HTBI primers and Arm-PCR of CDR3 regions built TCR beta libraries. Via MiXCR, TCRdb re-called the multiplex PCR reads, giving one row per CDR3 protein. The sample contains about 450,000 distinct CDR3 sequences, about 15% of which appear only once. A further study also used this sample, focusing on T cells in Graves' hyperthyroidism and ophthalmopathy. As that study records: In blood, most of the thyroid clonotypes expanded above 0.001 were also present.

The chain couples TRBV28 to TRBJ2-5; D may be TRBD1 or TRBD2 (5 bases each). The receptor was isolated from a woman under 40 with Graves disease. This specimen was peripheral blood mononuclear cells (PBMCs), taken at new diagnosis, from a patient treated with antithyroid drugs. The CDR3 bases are TGTGCCAGCAGTTTATTCGAGGGGCAAGAGACCCAGTACTTC. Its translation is CASSLFEGQETQYF.